This T cell receptor beta chain was captured in a study of graft-versus-host responses after intestinal transplantation. The V and J ends lost 5 bases and 1 base respectively, with 12 bases between them. Germline CDR1 SGHNT, CDR2 YENEEA. The CDR3 consists of 15 residues. Clones were sequenced by immunoSEQ multiplex PCR, and TCRdb holds only the in-frame ones, with some missing. The profile shows 12,000 or so clones, 65% to 80% of them singletons. A single count supports this clone. Sequencing used PBMCs, obtained about 490 days after intestinal transplant. The chain couples TRBV11-3 to TRBJ2-1; D might be TRBD1 or TRBD2, each matching 5 bases. The sequence was collected from a human patient who received an intestinal transplant, so some T cells may come from the graft donor. CDR3 DNA: TGTGCCAGCAGCGCAGGGAGCCGGTCCTACAATGAGCAGTTCTTC. Encoded protein: CASSAGSRSYNEQFF.